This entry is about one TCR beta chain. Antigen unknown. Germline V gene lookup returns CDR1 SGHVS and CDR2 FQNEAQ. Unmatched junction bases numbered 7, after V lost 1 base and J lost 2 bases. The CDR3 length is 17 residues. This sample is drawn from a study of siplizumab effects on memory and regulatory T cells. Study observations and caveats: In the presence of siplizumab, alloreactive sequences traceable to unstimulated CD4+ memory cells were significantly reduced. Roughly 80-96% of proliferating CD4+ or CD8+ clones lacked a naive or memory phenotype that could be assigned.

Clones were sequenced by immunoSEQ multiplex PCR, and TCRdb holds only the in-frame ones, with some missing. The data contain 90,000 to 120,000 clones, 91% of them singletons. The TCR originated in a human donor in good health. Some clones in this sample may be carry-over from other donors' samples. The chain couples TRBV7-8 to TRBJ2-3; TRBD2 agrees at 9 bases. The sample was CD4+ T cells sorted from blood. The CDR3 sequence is CASSLVPSGAPTDTQYF. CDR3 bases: TGTGCCAGCAGCTTAGTCCCTAGCGGGGCCCCCACAGATACGCAGTATTTT.